This entry is about one T cell receptor beta chain. Its antigen is still unknown. PCR amplification relied on 60 Vbeta primers (plus 13 Jbeta primers). The protocol was immunoSEQ multiplex PCR, while the TCRdb copy is restricted to in-frame clones and leaves out a portion. The sample carries about 90,000 clones, roughly 74% recorded once. The data originate from a study of cytomegalovirus exposure and HLA in healthy donors. Study-wide findings and caveats: Per a prior analysis, the majority of TCR beta V segments were productive roughly 90% or roughly 30% of the time.

CDR1 is ENHRY and CDR2 is SYGVKD in the germline V gene. With V trimmed by 2 bases and J by 1 base, 5 bases remained unmatched. The length of the CDR3 is 17 residues. The J gene is TRBJ2-5, the V gene TRBV10-3; 12 bases line up with TRBD2. This TCR came from a woman younger than 35 in good health and CMV-seropositive. Sequencing used PBMCs. CDR3 region: CAISEVLAGGFQETQYF. The CDR3 nucleotides read TGTGCCATCAGTGAGGTACTAGCGGGGGGATTCCAAGAGACCCAGTACTTC.